Listed here is a single TCR beta chain. The antigen remains undetermined. Trimming took 2 bases from V and 2 from J, leaving 10 bases between them. The germline CDR1 and CDR2 sequences are SGDLS and YYNGEE. The CDR3 runs to 14 residues. Sequencing targeted expressed TCRB transcripts, as all isolated RNA had been reverse transcribed. For naive, central memory and regulatory T cell samples, reads averaged around 3.6 million. Here immunoSEQ multiplex PCR was the method, and the copy in TCRdb shows in-frame clones only, minus some. The top ten hold around 0.065% of the sample, which has hundreds of thousands of clones, 25% to 35% seen once. These data originate in a study of beta chain features in type 1 diabetes. Study as a whole: Age, gender, cell numbers and subset yield matched between patients and controls. The study examined 90 million to 130 million sorted cells across all samples.

Findings of the study overall: Patients with type 1 diabetes showed fewer VDJ junction insertions and more deletions.

The receptor comes from a man between 18 and 35 years old in good health. What was sequenced was naive CD4+ T cells from blood. This chain links TRBV9 with TRBJ1-1; D uncertain. The CDR3 reads CASSVATVNTEAFF. The CDR3 region has the DNA TGTGCCAGCAGCGTCGCCACAGTCAACACTGAAGCTTTCTTT.